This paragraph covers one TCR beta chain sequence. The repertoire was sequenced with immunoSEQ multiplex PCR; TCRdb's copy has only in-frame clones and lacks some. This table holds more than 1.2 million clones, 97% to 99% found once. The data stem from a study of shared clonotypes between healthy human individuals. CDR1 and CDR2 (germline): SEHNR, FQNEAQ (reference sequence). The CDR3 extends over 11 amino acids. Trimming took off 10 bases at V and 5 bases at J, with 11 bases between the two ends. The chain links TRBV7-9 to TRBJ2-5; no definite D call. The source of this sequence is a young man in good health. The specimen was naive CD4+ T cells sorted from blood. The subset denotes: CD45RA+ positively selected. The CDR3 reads CATHRAETQYF. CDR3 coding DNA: TGTGCCACCCATAGGGCGGAGACCCAGTACTTC.